The source of this TCR beta chain is a study of blood T cell repertoires in COVID-19. Across the study: COVID-19 samples, acute and convalescent, were from the United States, Italy and Spain. PBMCs, B-cell-depleted T cells, or T cells were the source of the cDNA or gDNA that made up the material.

Per the study methods: Amplification of reference gene primers was used by the study to estimate nucleated cell counts. The method was immunoSEQ multiplex PCR; TCRdb's version includes in-frame clones alone and lacks a portion of them. V, J and clone size were drawn from that table, and D and trimming were deduced from the DNA. Of more than 35,000 clones listed, 88% are singletons. In the case of this clone: The germline gene is not matched at one end of the junction; a read error may be the cause.

This receptor was identified in a man in his 60s with active COVID-19. Sequences were obtained from peripheral blood.

CDR3 bases: TGTGCTAGCAGCTTAGGAAACGCAGCGGAGCTCCAAGAGACCCAGTACTTC. It yields the protein CASSLGNAAELQETQYF. The chain links TRBV7-7 to TRBJ2-5, with D maybe TRBD2 (5 bases). Per the germline V gene, CDR1 is SSHAT and CDR2 is FNYEAQ (reference sequence). This CDR3 is built from 17 residues.